The 13 T cell receptor beta chains below all came from one sample that was sequenced in a study of cytomegalovirus exposure and HLA in healthy donors. Data came from immunoSEQ multiplex PCR; TCRdb stores just in-frame clones and leaves some out. Seen here are more than 85,000 clones, about 95% observed once, and the top ten hold approximately 1%. Sequenced material: PBMCs. The receptors were sampled from a woman aged 18-29 years in good health and CMV-seronegative.

This clone was seen just once. V is TRBV6-1 and J is TRBJ2-1, with 12 bases fitting TRBD2. Germline V gene sequence: CDR1 MNHNS, CDR2 SASEGT. J lost 4 bases, V lost 2 bases, and 3 bases had no gene match. This CDR3 comprises 16 residues. CDR3 loop: CASSETSGRPYNEQFF. The DNA of the CDR3 is TGTGCCAGCAGTGAAACTAGCGGGAGGCCGTACAATGAGCAGTTCTTC.

The V call is TRBV5-1, the J call TRBJ1-2; tentative D call: TRBD1 (6 bases). Deletions cut 4 bases from V and 7 bases from J, with 23 bases between. Germline values: CDR1 SGHRS, CDR2 YFSETQ. There are 16 residues in the CDR3. The CDR3 region is CASSDPGTPSKGGYTF. The CDR3 DNA follows: TGCGCCAGCAGCGACCCCGGGACACCGAGTAAGGGTGGCTACACCTTC.

The genes are TRBV5-1 and TRBJ2-1; a possible D gene is TRBD2 (6 bases). CDR1 and CDR2 (germline): SGHRS, YFSETQ. V was pared by 2 bases and J by 7 bases, with 10 bases between. CDR3 length: 13 amino acids. CDR3 protein: CASSFNGGNEQFF. As DNA, the CDR3 is TGCGCCAGCAGCTTTAACGGAGGGAATGAGCAGTTCTTC.

The V call is TRBV19, the J call TRBJ1-2; D unclear. Germline V gene lookup returns CDR1 LNHDA and CDR2 SQIVND (reference sequence). V was pared by 3 bases and J by 5 bases, with 13 bases between. This CDR3 region has 14 residues. CDR3 nucleotides: TGTGCCAGTAGTATTCGCCCTGAGTCTTATGGCTACACCTTC. The encoded protein is CASSIRPESYGYTF.

The chain employs TRBV20-1 and TRBJ2-7, with D hard to call. Germline lookup yields CDR1 DFQATT and CDR2 SNEGSKA (reference sequence). The CDR3 covers 11 residues. V was shortened by 6 bases and J by 0 bases, with 6 bases between the two germline ends. The CDR3: CSALSSYEQYF. For the CDR3, the DNA is TGCAGTGCGCTAAGCTCCTACGAGCAGTACTTC.

This chain connects TRBV7-9 to TRBJ2-3; 9 bases are shared with TRBD2. Germline CDR1 is SEHNR and CDR2 is FQNEAQ (reference sequence). V was pared by 2 bases and J by 1 base, with 4 bases of the junction left unmatched. This CDR3 is built from 16 residues. In DNA form, the CDR3 reads TGTGCCAGCAGCTTAACAGCGGGAGGAGGCACAGATACGCAGTATTTT. This encodes CASSLTAGGGTDTQYF.

This clone turned up a few times. The V gene is TRBV15, the J gene TRBJ2-1; no firm D call. Per the germline V gene, CDR1 is LNHNV and CDR2 is YYDKDF (reference sequence). The CDR3 runs 13 residues. V was trimmed by 1 base and J by 8 bases, leaving 9 bases between them. CDR3 DNA: TGTGCCACCAGCAGAGGTCGAGGTGATGAGCAGTTCTTC. Amino acid sequence: CATSRGRGDEQFF.

The V gene is TRBV7-6, the J gene TRBJ1-1, with 10 bases matching TRBD1. The ends lost 1 base at V and 4 bases at J; junction bases unmatched: 9. Per germline, CDR1 SGHVS and CDR2 FNYEAQ. The CDR3 contains 17 residues. The CDR3 here is CASSLEGHRDRGTEAFF. The CDR3 DNA reads TGTGCCAGCAGCTTAGAAGGGCACCGGGACAGGGGCACTGAAGCTTTCTTT.

The chain recombines TRBV10-2 with TRBJ2-3; maybe TRBD2 (8 bases). The V end lost 8 bases, the J end lost 1 base, and 19 bases lay between the germline ends. The CDR3 totals 16 residues. Germline V CDR1 and CDR2: WSHSY, SAAADI. The chain's CDR3 is CASAAGGLGGTDTQYF. In DNA, the CDR3 is TGCGCCAGCGCCGCAGGGGGACTAGGGGGCACAGATACGCAGTATTTT.

The gene calls are TRBV30 and TRBJ1-1, with D hard to call. V was trimmed by 5 bases and J by 0 bases, leaving 7 bases between them. The CDR3 spans 12 residues. CDR1 is GTSNPN, CDR2 SVGIG, per germline (reference sequence). CDR3 sequence (DNA): TGTGCCTGGTGTCGGTTGAACACTGAAGCTTTCTTT. Encoded protein: CAWCRLNTEAFF.

V and J are TRBV6-1 and TRBJ2-7; 9 bases are shared with TRBD2. Germline V gene sequence: CDR1 MNHNS, CDR2 SASEGT. Unmatched junction bases numbered 5, after V lost 1 base and J lost 1 base. This CDR3 has 16 amino acids. The CDR3 DNA reads TGTGCCAGCAGTGAAGATGTTAGCGGGGGTTCCTACGAGCAGTACTTC. It translates to CASSEDVSGGSYEQYF.

This clone was counted once. This rearrangement joins TRBV27 to TRBJ2-7; the D gene is possibly TRBD1 (5 bases). CDR1 and CDR2 from the germline V gene are MNHEY and SMNVEV (reference sequence). The length of the CDR3 is 14 residues. V was clipped by 2 bases and J by 2 bases, with 10 bases between them. For the CDR3, the DNA is TGTGCCAGCAGTTTACGACAGCCCACCTACGAGCAGTACTTC. Protein: CASSLRQPTYEQYF.

The CDR3 spells CASSPTGVEQYF. CDR3 in DNA: TGTGCCAGCAGCCCTACAGGGGTCGAGCAGTACTTC. The V and J genes are TRBV7-3 and TRBJ2-7; 7 bases match TRBD1. This CDR3 is built from 12 residues. Germline V CDR1 and CDR2: SGHTA, FQGTGA. Losses at the gene ends were 5 bases for V and 6 bases for J; bases not matched to a gene: 4. Full variable domain (missing parts from reference TRBV7-3 and TRBJ2-7): GAGVSQTPSNKVTEKGKYVELRCDPISGHTALYWYRQSLGQGPEFLIYFQGTGAADDSGLPNDRFFAVRPEGSVSTLKIQRTERGDSAVYLCASSPTGVEQYFGPGTRLTVT.